The rows below give T cell receptor beta chains drawn from one sample of a study of blood T cell repertoires in COVID-19. Sequencing was performed with immunoSEQ multiplex PCR; in TCRdb, only in-frame clones are kept and a portion is missing. The sample has about 230,000 clones; over 80% are singletons. Sequenced sample: peripheral blood. The receptors shown here come from a man aged 40-50 years with acute or convalescent COVID-19. Each CDR3 is given with its conserved first and last residue. The D gene is left open where the match is weak. For some rows the clone size is stated as once, few or many, or as a class when expanded; others skip it.

CDR3aa: CSVGLGVTNTEAFF
CDR3nt: TGCAGCGTCGGCCTGGGAGTGACGAACACTGAAGCTTTCTTT
v_gene: TRBV29-1
abundance: .
j_gene: TRBJ1-1
d_gene: .

CDR3aa: CASSIGLAAGANVLTF
CDR3nt: TGTGCCAGTAGTATAGGCTTGGCAGCTGGGGCCAACGTCCTGACTTTC
v_gene: TRBV19
abundance: .
j_gene: TRBJ2-6
d_gene: .

CDR3aa: CASSLTDEQYF
CDR3nt: TGTGCCAGCAGTTTAACGGACGAGCAGTACTTC
v_gene: TRBV12-3/TRBV12-4
abundance: .
j_gene: TRBJ2-7
d_gene: .

CDR3aa: CASGPRGAHYGYTF
CDR3nt: TGTGCTAGTGGTCCACGGGGGGCCCATTATGGCTACACCTTC
v_gene: TRBV12-5
abundance: few
j_gene: TRBJ1-2
d_gene: .

CDR3aa: CASTLSLQGILGGYTF
CDR3nt: TGTGCCAGCACCCTAAGCTTACAGGGGATTTTGGGGGGCTACACCTTC
v_gene: TRBV2
abundance: .
j_gene: TRBJ1-2
d_gene: TRBD1

CDR3aa: CASSQPAGAGNTIYF
CDR3nt: TGCGCCAGCAGCCAACCGGCAGGGGCTGGAAACACCATATATTTT
v_gene: TRBV4-1
abundance: .
j_gene: TRBJ1-3
d_gene: .

CDR3aa: CASSPGQGASQPQHF
CDR3nt: TGCGCCAGCAGCCCCGGACAGGGGGCTAGTCAGCCCCAGCATTTT
v_gene: TRBV5-1
abundance: .
j_gene: TRBJ1-5
d_gene: TRBD1

CDR3aa: CASSPTDRGTEAFF
CDR3nt: TGTGCCAGTAGCCCGACAGATAGGGGCACTGAAGCTTTCTTT
v_gene: TRBV19
abundance: .
j_gene: TRBJ1-1
d_gene: .

CDR3aa: CASSPRENTEAFF
CDR3nt: TGTGCCAGCAGTCCTCGGGAGAACACTGAAGCTTTCTTT
v_gene: TRBV19
abundance: .
j_gene: TRBJ1-1
d_gene: .

CDR3aa: CASSPRLATFSGNTIYF
CDR3nt: TGTGCCAGCAGTCCGCGACTGGCAACCTTCTCTGGAAACACCATATATTTT
v_gene: TRBV27
abundance: once
j_gene: TRBJ1-3
d_gene: .

CDR3aa: CASSLSYGGNTEAFF
CDR3nt: TGCGCCAGCAGCCTTTCATACGGGGGGAACACTGAAGCTTTCTTT
v_gene: TRBV5-1
abundance: .
j_gene: TRBJ1-1
d_gene: .

CDR3aa: CASSSQKHAGGNYNEQFF
CDR3nt: TGTGCCAGCAGCTCCCAAAAACATGCGGGGGGAAACTACAATGAGCAGTTCTTC
v_gene: TRBV5-4
abundance: .
j_gene: TRBJ2-1
d_gene: TRBD2

CDR3aa: CASSQGATYEQYF
CDR3nt: TGTGCCAGCAGCCAAGGGGCCACCTACGAGCAGTACTTC
v_gene: TRBV27
abundance: .
j_gene: TRBJ2-7
d_gene: .

CDR3aa: CASSQALSGTYEQYF
CDR3nt: TGTGCCAGCAGCCAGGCACTTAGCGGGACCTACGAGCAGTACTTC
v_gene: TRBV3-1/TRBV3-2
abundance: .
j_gene: TRBJ2-7
d_gene: TRBD2

CDR3aa: CASSYAAGHNEQFF
CDR3nt: TGTGCCAGCAGTTACGCAGCGGGACACAATGAGCAGTTCTTC
v_gene: TRBV6-5
abundance: few
j_gene: TRBJ2-1
d_gene: TRBD2

CDR3aa: CASSFAAGTGNEKLFF
CDR3nt: TGTGCCAGCAGTTTTGCCGCGGGGACCGGGAATGAAAAACTGTTTTTT
v_gene: TRBV27
abundance: few
j_gene: TRBJ1-4
d_gene: .

CDR3aa: CASSDGSGSGETQYF
CDR3nt: TGCGCCAGCAGTGATGGGAGCGGGAGTGGAGAGACCCAGTACTTC
v_gene: TRBV10-1
abundance: .
j_gene: TRBJ2-5
d_gene: TRBD2

CDR3aa: CASSLVTGGSTEAFF
CDR3nt: TGTGCCAGCAGCTTAGTTACAGGGGGCTCGACTGAAGCTTTCTTT
v_gene: TRBV7-2
abundance: .
j_gene: TRBJ1-1
d_gene: TRBD1

CDR3aa: CATIPGQGALDTEAFF
CDR3nt: TGTGCCACTATTCCGGGACAGGGGGCGCTGGACACTGAAGCTTTCTTT
v_gene: TRBV2
abundance: few
j_gene: TRBJ1-1
d_gene: TRBD1

CDR3aa: CASQGFSTNEKLFF
CDR3nt: TGTGCCAGCCAGGGTTTCTCAACTAATGAAAAACTGTTTTTT
v_gene: TRBV6-5
abundance: few
j_gene: TRBJ1-4
d_gene: .

CDR3aa: CASSLGQGQYTEAFF
CDR3nt: TGTGCCAGCAGCTTAGGTCAGGGGCAGTACACTGAAGCTTTCTTT
v_gene: TRBV7-9
abundance: once
j_gene: TRBJ1-1
d_gene: .

CDR3aa: CASSLVGEGRYNSPLHF
CDR3nt: TGCGCCAGCAGCTTGGTCGGGGAGGGGCGGTATAATTCACCCCTCCACTTT
v_gene: TRBV5-1
abundance: .
j_gene: TRBJ1-6
d_gene: .

CDR3aa: CASSTPGGVSNTEAFF
CDR3nt: TGTGCCAGTAGTACCCCCGGGGGGGTTTCGAACACTGAAGCTTTCTTT
v_gene: TRBV19
abundance: .
j_gene: TRBJ1-1
d_gene: .

CDR3aa: CASSEAGGTETQYF
CDR3nt: TGTGCCAGTAGTGAAGCGGGAGGGACGGAGACCCAGTACTTC
v_gene: TRBV19
abundance: .
j_gene: TRBJ2-5
d_gene: TRBD2

CDR3aa: CASSAQRTDTQYF
CDR3nt: TGCGCCAGCAGTGCCCAGCGGACGGATACGCAGTATTTT
v_gene: TRBV10-2
abundance: .
j_gene: TRBJ2-3
d_gene: .

CDR3aa: CASSEALDFYGYTF
CDR3nt: TGTGCCAGCAGTGAAGCACTAGACTTCTATGGCTACACCTTC
v_gene: TRBV6-1
abundance: .
j_gene: TRBJ1-2
d_gene: .

CDR3aa: CASSLGLASWVSYNEQFF
CDR3nt: TGTGCCAGCAGTTTAGGGCTAGCGTCATGGGTCTCCTACAATGAGCAGTTCTTC
v_gene: TRBV27
abundance: .
j_gene: TRBJ2-1
d_gene: .

CDR3aa: CASSTTGVEKLFF
CDR3nt: TGTGCCAGCAGTACTACAGGGGTCGAAAAACTGTTTTTT
v_gene: TRBV2
abundance: .
j_gene: TRBJ1-4
d_gene: TRBD1

CDR3aa: CASTGGSEAFF
CDR3nt: TGTGCCAGCACTGGGGGCTCTGAAGCTTTCTTT
v_gene: TRBV6-5
abundance: .
j_gene: TRBJ1-1
d_gene: .

CDR3aa: CASSRDQGAYEQYF
CDR3nt: TGTGCCAGCAGCAGGGACCAGGGGGCCTACGAGCAGTACTTC
v_gene: TRBV7-2
abundance: .
j_gene: TRBJ2-7
d_gene: TRBD1

CDR3aa: CASSPEGQANYGYTF
CDR3nt: TGTGCCAGTAGTCCCGAGGGACAGGCTAACTATGGCTACACCTTC
v_gene: TRBV19
abundance: few
j_gene: TRBJ1-2
d_gene: TRBD1

CDR3aa: CASSERETDTQYF
CDR3nt: TGCGCCAGCAGTGAAAGGGAGACAGATACGCAGTATTTT
v_gene: TRBV10-1
abundance: .
j_gene: TRBJ2-3
d_gene: .

CDR3aa: CAWRRYSSGVDDETQYF
CDR3nt: TGTGCCTGGAGGCGCTACTCTAGCGGAGTGGATGATGAGACCCAGTACTTC
v_gene: TRBV30
abundance: .
j_gene: TRBJ2-5
d_gene: TRBD2

CDR3aa: CASSVGQEDQPQHF
CDR3nt: TGTGCCAGCAGCGTAGGGCAGGAGGATCAGCCCCAGCATTTT
v_gene: TRBV9
abundance: .
j_gene: TRBJ1-5
d_gene: .

CDR3aa: CASSAASLAGDTDTQYF
CDR3nt: TGCGCCAGCAGCGCCGCGTCACTAGCGGGAGATACAGATACGCAGTATTTT
v_gene: TRBV5-1
abundance: .
j_gene: TRBJ2-3
d_gene: TRBD2

CDR3aa: CASSPFREMDGYTF
CDR3nt: TGTGCCAGCTCACCCTTTCGGGAGATGGATGGCTACACCTTC
v_gene: TRBV18
abundance: .
j_gene: TRBJ1-2
d_gene: .

CDR3aa: CASRLAEETTDTQYF
CDR3nt: TGTGCCAGTAGGCTAGCGGAGGAGACCACAGATACGCAGTATTTT
v_gene: TRBV19
abundance: .
j_gene: TRBJ2-3
d_gene: TRBD2

CDR3aa: CASSFRGQGRTLPIGQFF
CDR3nt: TGTGCCAGCAGTTTCCGGGGACAGGGGAGAACACTACCAATTGGGCAGTTCTTC
v_gene: TRBV27
abundance: .
j_gene: TRBJ2-1
d_gene: TRBD1

CDR3aa: CASSLVGGLDTQYF
CDR3nt: TGTGCCAGCAGTTTAGTGGGAGGGTTAGATACGCAGTATTTT
v_gene: TRBV27
abundance: .
j_gene: TRBJ2-3
d_gene: TRBD2

CDR3aa: CASSFFAGAIVEQFF
CDR3nt: TGTGCCAGCAGCTTCTTTGCGGGAGCGATTGTTGAGCAGTTCTTC
v_gene: TRBV7-2
abundance: .
j_gene: TRBJ2-1
d_gene: TRBD2

CDR3aa: CASSWDRGTDTQYF
CDR3nt: TGTGCCAGCAGTTGGGACAGGGGGACAGATACGCAGTATTTT
v_gene: TRBV27
abundance: .
j_gene: TRBJ2-3
d_gene: TRBD1

CDR3aa: CASSPNVRGYEQYF
CDR3nt: TGTGCCAGCAGCCCTAACGTTAGGGGGTACGAGCAGTACTTC
v_gene: TRBV3-1/TRBV3-2
abundance: .
j_gene: TRBJ2-7
d_gene: .

CDR3aa: CASSLRQGGNTEAFF
CDR3nt: TGCGCCAGCAGCTTGCGGCAGGGTGGGAACACTGAAGCTTTCTTT
v_gene: TRBV5-1
abundance: .
j_gene: TRBJ1-1
d_gene: .

CDR3aa: CASRLQGWGNTEAFF
CDR3nt: TGTGCCAGTAGGCTACAGGGTTGGGGGAACACTGAAGCTTTCTTT
v_gene: TRBV19
abundance: .
j_gene: TRBJ1-1
d_gene: .

CDR3aa: CASSTSTDSYEQYF
CDR3nt: TGTGCCAGCTCAACTTCGACAGATTCCTACGAGCAGTACTTC
v_gene: TRBV18
abundance: .
j_gene: TRBJ2-7
d_gene: .

CDR3aa: CASSQDLGTSGYTGELFF
CDR3nt: TGTGCCAGCAGCCAAGACTTAGGGACTAGCGGTTACACCGGGGAGCTGTTTTTT
v_gene: TRBV4-2
abundance: .
j_gene: TRBJ2-2
d_gene: TRBD2

CDR3aa: CASSVDSGTKQGEQYF
CDR3nt: TGTGCCAGCAGCGTAGACTCCGGGACAAAACAAGGCGAGCAGTACTTC
v_gene: TRBV9
abundance: once
j_gene: TRBJ2-7
d_gene: .

CDR3aa: CASSLEGIGNQPQHF
CDR3nt: TGTGCCAGCAGCTTGGAGGGCATCGGCAATCAGCCCCAGCATTTT
v_gene: TRBV7-2
abundance: .
j_gene: TRBJ1-5
d_gene: .

CDR3aa: CASSTEGEAEAFF
CDR3nt: TGTGCCAGCAGTACTGAAGGGGAGGCTGAAGCTTTCTTT
v_gene: TRBV2
abundance: .
j_gene: TRBJ1-1
d_gene: .

CDR3aa: CASRLAGNSEQFF
CDR3nt: TGTGCCAGCCGGCTAGCGGGAAATTCTGAGCAGTTCTTC
v_gene: TRBV2
abundance: .
j_gene: TRBJ2-1
d_gene: TRBD2

CDR3aa: CASSLDTSREWAGELFF
CDR3nt: TGTGCCAGCAGCTTAGATACGAGTCGGGAGTGGGCCGGGGAGCTGTTTTTT
v_gene: TRBV7-9
abundance: .
j_gene: TRBJ2-2
d_gene: .

CDR3aa: CASSYYPSLRDRGDNSPLHF
CDR3nt: TGTGCCAGCAGTTACTACCCCAGCCTCCGGGACAGGGGCGATAATTCACCCCTCCACTTT
v_gene: TRBV6-2/TRBV6-3
abundance: .
j_gene: TRBJ1-6
d_gene: TRBD1

CDR3aa: CASSQDAVNSGRADTQYF
CDR3nt: TGTGCCAGCAGCCAAGACGCGGTTAATAGCGGGAGGGCAGATACGCAGTATTTT
v_gene: TRBV4-2
abundance: .
j_gene: TRBJ2-3
d_gene: TRBD2

CDR3aa: CSVGGDRTEAFF
CDR3nt: TGCAGCGTTGGGGGGGATCGCACTGAAGCTTTCTTT
v_gene: TRBV29-1
abundance: .
j_gene: TRBJ1-1
d_gene: .

CDR3aa: CASNLGLALKDEQFF
CDR3nt: TGTGCCAGCAACTTGGGACTAGCGCTTAAGGATGAGCAGTTCTTC
v_gene: TRBV7-8
abundance: .
j_gene: TRBJ2-1
d_gene: TRBD2

CDR3aa: CASSYWDKYEQYF
CDR3nt: TGTGCCAGCAGTTATTGGGACAAATACGAGCAGTACTTC
v_gene: TRBV6-6
abundance: .
j_gene: TRBJ2-7
d_gene: .